Following are 17 T cell receptor beta chains from one sample sequenced in a study of T cell responses to AZD1222 COVID-19 vaccine. Repertoires were generated with immunoSEQ multiplex PCR, while TCRdb's copy carries only in-frame clones and drops some. The profile shows some 110,000 clones, about four fifths of them singletons. The sequencing here drew on peripheral blood, taken on day 0 of AZD1222 vaccination. These receptors all stem from an adult in good health.

J is TRBJ1-5 and V is TRBV4-1; D gene uncertain. Trimming stripped 0 bases from V and 9 bases from J, with 9 bases between. This CDR3 spans 13 amino acids. CDR1 MGHRA and CDR2 YSYEKL come from the germline V gene. CDR3 nucleotide sequence: TGCGCCAGCAGCCAAGATATCCCGGGGCCCCAGCATTTT. This sequence encodes CASSQDIPGPQHF.

CDR3 amino acids: CASSVGQDNSPLHF. CDR3 nucleotide sequence: TGCGCCAGCAGCGTGGGACAGGATAATTCACCCCTCCACTTT. The V gene is TRBV5-1, the J gene TRBJ1-6, with 8 bases that match TRBD1. CDR1 is SGHRS and CDR2 is YFSETQ in the germline V gene. This CDR3 comprises 14 residues. V shed 4 bases and J 5 bases; nucleotides not matched to a gene: 2.

V gene TRBV19 combines with J gene TRBJ2-3; D tentatively fits TRBD1 or TRBD2 (5 bases each). Trimming shortened V by 5 bases and J by 1 base, and 16 bases separated the two germline ends. CDR1 LNHDA and CDR2 SQIVND come from the germline V gene (reference sequence). The CDR3 length is 16 residues. The CDR3: CASSPQVGRGTDTQYF. The CDR3 DNA reads TGTGCCAGTAGTCCCCAGGTGGGGCGGGGCACAGATACGCAGTATTTT.

The chain employs TRBV2 and TRBJ1-2, with no clear D. The V end was cut by 6 bases, the J end by 4 bases, with 15 bases between. CDR3 length equals 14 residues. Germline CDR1 reads SNHLY; CDR2 reads FYNNEI. The CDR3 sequence: CASSPVGVPYGYTF. Written as DNA, the CDR3 is TGTGCCAGCAGCCCTGTGGGCGTCCCCTATGGCTACACCTTC.

The V and J genes are TRBV18 and TRBJ1-3; D is uncertain. V was shortened by 4 bases and J by 3 bases, with 7 bases between the two germline ends. The CDR3 is 13 amino acids. Germline V gene lookup returns CDR1 KGHSH and CDR2 LQKENI. The CDR3 reads CASSLSRGNTIYF. In DNA form, the CDR3 reads TGTGCCAGCTCACTTAGCCGTGGAAACACCATATATTTT.

This clone was detected only once. The CDR3 protein is CSASNAGGDTGELFF. The CDR3 DNA sequence: TGCAGTGCTAGTAACGCGGGGGGCGACACCGGGGAGCTGTTTTTT. The chain couples TRBV20-1 to TRBJ2-2; 8 bases line up with TRBD2. The CDR3 consists of 15 residues. The V gene's germline CDR1 is DFQATT and CDR2 SNEGSKA (reference sequence). Trimming at V came to 3 bases and at J to 3 bases, leaving 6 bases not matched to a gene.

This clone was seen only once. The chain is built from TRBV11-1 and TRBJ2-2; tentative D call: TRBD2 (5 bases). The germline V and J ends were trimmed by 5 bases and 3 bases, with 10 bases remaining between them. This CDR3 contains 14 residues. Germline V lookup: CDR1 SGHAT, CDR2 FQDESV (reference sequence). CDR3 protein: CASSGLADTGELFF. The DNA for the CDR3 is TGTGCCAGCAGCGGGCTAGCCGACACCGGGGAGCTGTTTTTT.

The chain's CDR3 is CASSFDGGPYEQYF. CDR3 bases: TGTGCCAGCAGCTTTGACGGGGGTCCCTACGAGCAGTACTTC. V gene TRBV11-2 combines with J gene TRBJ2-7; a possible D gene is TRBD2 (6 bases). Trimming removed 3 bases from V and 2 bases from J, with 11 bases in between. CDR1 SGHAT and CDR2 FQNNGV come from the germline V gene. The CDR3 contains 14 residues.

V usage is TRBV2 and J usage is TRBJ1-1; possibly TRBD1 for D (6 bases). CDR3 length: 13 residues. Germline-derived CDR1 and CDR2 are SNHLY and FYNNEI. Trimming removed 8 bases from V and 1 base from J, with 11 bases in between. The CDR3 coding sequence is TGTGCCAGCTCCGGACAGCCGAACACTGAAGCTTTCTTT. Amino acids: CASSGQPNTEAFF.

This chain uses TRBV5-6 with TRBJ1-1, with 8 bases identical to TRBD1. This CDR3 is 15 amino acids long. V lost 4 bases and J lost 0; bases outside the gene matches: 5. The V gene's germline CDR1 is SGHDT and CDR2 YYEEEE. The CDR3 loop reads CASSKRTGLNTEAFF. Written as DNA, the CDR3 is TGTGCCAGCAGCAAGAGGACAGGGCTGAACACTGAAGCTTTCTTT. Based on the CDR3 plus reference TRBV5-6 and TRBJ1-1, the full variable domain is DAGVTQSPTHLIKTRGQQVTLRCSPKSGHDTVSWYQQALGQGPQFIFQYYEEEERQRGNFPDRFSGHQFPNYSSELNVNALLLGDSALYLCASSKRTGLNTEAFFGQGTRLTVV.

This clone was seen only once. The rearrangement links TRBV3-1 (or the pseudogene TRBV3-2) to TRBJ2-3; D is undetermined. The CDR3 has 13 residues. V was shortened by 2 bases and J by 3 bases, with 6 bases between the two germline ends. Germline CDR1 reads LGHDT; CDR2 reads YNNKEL (reference sequence). The CDR3 loop reads CASSQFLTDTQYF. CDR3 DNA: TGTGCCAGCAGCCAATTTTTAACAGATACGCAGTATTTT.

V and J are TRBV25-1 and TRBJ1-1; 8 bases are a match to TRBD1. The CDR3 extends over 15 amino acids. The ends lost 7 bases at V and 4 bases at J; junction bases unmatched: 11. The germline gives CDR1 MGHDK, CDR2 SYGVNS. Written as DNA, the CDR3 is TGTGCCAGCACCGGAGACAGGGGAAGGACCACTGAAGCTTTCTTT. Protein product: CASTGDRGRTTEAFF.

The rearrangement uses TRBV27 and TRBJ1-1; tentatively, D is TRBD1 (5 bases). Looked up from germline, CDR1 is MNHEY and CDR2 is SMNVEV (reference sequence). There are 14 residues in the CDR3. The ends were cut back, 5 bases at V and 3 bases at J, with 13 bases in the middle. The CDR3 DNA is TGTGCCAGCAGTCCCACTGGGGGGTACACTGAAGCTTTCTTT. It yields the protein CASSPTGGYTEAFF.

The chain carries TRBV11-2 and TRBJ1-2, with 9 bases aligning to TRBD1. V lost 6 bases, J lost 2 bases, and 4 bases stayed unmatched. CDR1 is SGHAT and CDR2 is FQNNGV in the germline V gene. This CDR3 contains 14 residues. In nucleotides, the CDR3 is TGTGCCAGCAGTGGGACAGGGTGGAACTATGGCTACACCTTC. Protein sequence: CASSGTGWNYGYTF. The full variable domain, in which reference TRBV11-2 and TRBJ1-2 provide the parts outside the CDR3, is EAGVAQSPRYKIIEKRQSVAFWCNPISGHATLYWYQQILGQGPKLLIQFQNNGVVDDSQLPKDRFSAERLKGVDSTLKIQPAKLEDSAVYLCASSGTGWNYGYTFGSGTRLTVV.

This chain joins TRBV5-1 and TRBJ2-3; tentative D call: TRBD1 (6 bases). Trimming stripped 1 base from V and 1 base from J, with 10 bases between. The germline gives CDR1 SGHRS, CDR2 YFSETQ. The CDR3 has 15 residues. The CDR3 DNA is TGCGCCAGCAGCTTGAGGGGGATACGCACAGATACGCAGTATTTT. Protein product: CASSLRGIRTDTQYF.

This clone was found once. V gene TRBV10-3 combines with J gene TRBJ2-1; 8 bases match TRBD1. The V gene end was trimmed by 5 bases and the J gene end by 9 bases; junction bases not matched to a gene: 6. The CDR3 is 13 residues long. Germline assignment: CDR1 ENHRY and CDR2 SYGVKD. CDR3 sequence: CAISPQGGSEQFF. CDR3 sequence (DNA): TGTGCCATCAGTCCACAGGGGGGAAGTGAGCAGTTCTTC.

CDR3 nucleotides: TGTGCCAGCAGACCCTCAGGGTCCTCCTACAATGAGCAGTTCTTC. As protein: CASRPSGSSYNEQFF. J is TRBJ2-1 and V is TRBV2, with D possibly TRBD1 on 5 matching bases. V dropped 6 bases and J dropped 0 bases, with 12 bases sitting between them. Looked up from germline, CDR1 is SNHLY and CDR2 is FYNNEI. The CDR3 runs to 15 residues.